This T cell receptor (beta chain) comes out of a study of Graves' ophthalmopathy and Graves' hyperthyroidism. Study observations and caveats: A roughly 81% specificity and around 88% sensitivity were achieved by a 13-signature model that separated ophthalmopathy from stable hyperthyroidism.

Germline lookup yields CDR1 DFQATT and CDR2 SNEGSKA (reference sequence). V lost 2 bases and J 9 bases, leaving 16 bases between the germline ends. The CDR3 runs 13 residues. Orbital computed tomography and thyroid ultrasound, along with TRAb, serum thyroxine and clinical symptoms, underpinned diagnosis. The authors amplified TCR beta CDR3 regions from RNA transcripts. In the first round, RT-PCR was carried out with HTBI primers, and a multiplex PCR formed the second round. From the multiplex PCR reads, TCRdb called clonotypes with MiXCR, one entry per CDR3 protein. The sample includes roughly 300,000 distinct CDR3 sequences, about a sixth of them seen just once. This clonotype was seen repeatedly, ten times or more. The target antigen is unknown.

The sample consisted of peripheral blood. This rearrangement joins TRBV20-1 to TRBJ2-5; TRBD2 might be the D (5 bases). The TCR originated in an adult man with Graves' ophthalmopathy. The CDR3 sequence: CSARRIDTAAQYF. The DNA of the CDR3 is TGCAGTGCTAGACGGATCGACACAGCGGCCCAGTACTTC.